This record looks at one TCR beta chain sequence and its context. This receptor's antigen is unknown. Base qualities are not at hand, and no much larger clone is one base apart. The immunoSEQ Assay, a bias-controlled multiplex PCR, was used to amplify TCRbeta CDR3 regions from genomic DNA. Under the source paper's analysis protocol: Within the assay, amplification of reference gene primers was used to estimate how many nucleated cells each sample contained. Sequence reads were collapsed and filtered to measure the absolute abundance of every unique TCRbeta CDR3 rearrangement. For each sample, productive Simpson clonality was calculated by taking the square root of Simpson's diversity index across productive rearrangements. Drawn from immuneACCESS, this table holds only the in-frame rearrangements with V and J called that TCRdb kept. Clones are partly lost; checked studies trace under half to an unresolved V gene and leave the rest unexplained. Clone size and V and J calls were adopted from that table, with D and trimming inferred from the DNA. The sample table holds about 97,000 clones, of which around 87% were seen once. The ten biggest clones cover nearly 20% of the sample.

Collaborating institutions collected whole blood in K2EDTA tubes following their own protocols. For TCRbeta analysis, collaborator samples were shipped as frozen whole blood, as isolated PBMCs, or as DNA extracted from either sample type. The germline V gene gives CDR1 as LGHNA and CDR2 as YSLEER. V and J lose 0 bases and 0 bases, and a span of 12 bases separates them. From its cysteine to its phenylalanine, the CDR3 spans 16 amino acids. Only the CDR3 region is kept as DNA, spanning 48 bases read in frame from base 1. This sample is drawn from a study of blood T cell repertoires in COVID-19 (dated by TCRdb to 2018 to 2021). As for the study more broadly: The collaborator samples originated in the United States, Italy and Spain and spanned the acute and convalescent phases of COVID-19. The prospective study material was composed of cDNA or gDNA derived from T cells, B-cell-depleted T cells, or PBMCs. The dataset comprised deeply sampled blood TCRbeta repertoires from subjects exposed to, actively infected with, or recovered from COVID-19. The repertoires were released in a freely available public database intended as a resource for research on the immune response to SARS-CoV-2. The samples were drawn from two sources: the first 160 participants of the ongoing ImmuneRACE study, and fewer than 1,500 subjects contributed by 6 global collaborators. The sample metadata nearly always contained a de-identified subject ID, COVID-19 status, age in years and sex. Where available, HLA class I and class II types were obtained from metadata supplied by the sample provider rather than from assay-based typing. General findings and caveats noted by the study authors: The amount of clinical and demographic metadata varied by source and participant and was provided uncurated.

The clonotype originates from a human donor in a cohort sampled during active COVID-19. This chain is built from TRBV4-3 and TRBJ2-7; the best D guess is TRBD1, with 6 bases matching. The sequencing sample was made of peripheral blood. The CDR3 is CASSQETGYTSYEQYF. In nucleotide form, the sequence is TGCGCCAGCAGCCAAGAGACAGGATATACCTCCTACGAGCAGTACTTC.